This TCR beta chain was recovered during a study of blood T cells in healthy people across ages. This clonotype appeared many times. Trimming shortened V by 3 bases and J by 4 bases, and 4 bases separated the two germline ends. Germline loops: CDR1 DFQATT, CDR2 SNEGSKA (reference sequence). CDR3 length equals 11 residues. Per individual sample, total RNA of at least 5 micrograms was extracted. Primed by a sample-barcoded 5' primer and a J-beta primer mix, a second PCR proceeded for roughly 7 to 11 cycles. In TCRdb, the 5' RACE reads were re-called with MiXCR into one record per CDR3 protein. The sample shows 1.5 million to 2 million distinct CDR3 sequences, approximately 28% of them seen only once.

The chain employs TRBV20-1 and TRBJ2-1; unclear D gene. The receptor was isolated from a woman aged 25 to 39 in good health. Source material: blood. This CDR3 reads CSASGYNEQFF. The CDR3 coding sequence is TGCAGTGCTAGCGGGTACAATGAGCAGTTCTTC.